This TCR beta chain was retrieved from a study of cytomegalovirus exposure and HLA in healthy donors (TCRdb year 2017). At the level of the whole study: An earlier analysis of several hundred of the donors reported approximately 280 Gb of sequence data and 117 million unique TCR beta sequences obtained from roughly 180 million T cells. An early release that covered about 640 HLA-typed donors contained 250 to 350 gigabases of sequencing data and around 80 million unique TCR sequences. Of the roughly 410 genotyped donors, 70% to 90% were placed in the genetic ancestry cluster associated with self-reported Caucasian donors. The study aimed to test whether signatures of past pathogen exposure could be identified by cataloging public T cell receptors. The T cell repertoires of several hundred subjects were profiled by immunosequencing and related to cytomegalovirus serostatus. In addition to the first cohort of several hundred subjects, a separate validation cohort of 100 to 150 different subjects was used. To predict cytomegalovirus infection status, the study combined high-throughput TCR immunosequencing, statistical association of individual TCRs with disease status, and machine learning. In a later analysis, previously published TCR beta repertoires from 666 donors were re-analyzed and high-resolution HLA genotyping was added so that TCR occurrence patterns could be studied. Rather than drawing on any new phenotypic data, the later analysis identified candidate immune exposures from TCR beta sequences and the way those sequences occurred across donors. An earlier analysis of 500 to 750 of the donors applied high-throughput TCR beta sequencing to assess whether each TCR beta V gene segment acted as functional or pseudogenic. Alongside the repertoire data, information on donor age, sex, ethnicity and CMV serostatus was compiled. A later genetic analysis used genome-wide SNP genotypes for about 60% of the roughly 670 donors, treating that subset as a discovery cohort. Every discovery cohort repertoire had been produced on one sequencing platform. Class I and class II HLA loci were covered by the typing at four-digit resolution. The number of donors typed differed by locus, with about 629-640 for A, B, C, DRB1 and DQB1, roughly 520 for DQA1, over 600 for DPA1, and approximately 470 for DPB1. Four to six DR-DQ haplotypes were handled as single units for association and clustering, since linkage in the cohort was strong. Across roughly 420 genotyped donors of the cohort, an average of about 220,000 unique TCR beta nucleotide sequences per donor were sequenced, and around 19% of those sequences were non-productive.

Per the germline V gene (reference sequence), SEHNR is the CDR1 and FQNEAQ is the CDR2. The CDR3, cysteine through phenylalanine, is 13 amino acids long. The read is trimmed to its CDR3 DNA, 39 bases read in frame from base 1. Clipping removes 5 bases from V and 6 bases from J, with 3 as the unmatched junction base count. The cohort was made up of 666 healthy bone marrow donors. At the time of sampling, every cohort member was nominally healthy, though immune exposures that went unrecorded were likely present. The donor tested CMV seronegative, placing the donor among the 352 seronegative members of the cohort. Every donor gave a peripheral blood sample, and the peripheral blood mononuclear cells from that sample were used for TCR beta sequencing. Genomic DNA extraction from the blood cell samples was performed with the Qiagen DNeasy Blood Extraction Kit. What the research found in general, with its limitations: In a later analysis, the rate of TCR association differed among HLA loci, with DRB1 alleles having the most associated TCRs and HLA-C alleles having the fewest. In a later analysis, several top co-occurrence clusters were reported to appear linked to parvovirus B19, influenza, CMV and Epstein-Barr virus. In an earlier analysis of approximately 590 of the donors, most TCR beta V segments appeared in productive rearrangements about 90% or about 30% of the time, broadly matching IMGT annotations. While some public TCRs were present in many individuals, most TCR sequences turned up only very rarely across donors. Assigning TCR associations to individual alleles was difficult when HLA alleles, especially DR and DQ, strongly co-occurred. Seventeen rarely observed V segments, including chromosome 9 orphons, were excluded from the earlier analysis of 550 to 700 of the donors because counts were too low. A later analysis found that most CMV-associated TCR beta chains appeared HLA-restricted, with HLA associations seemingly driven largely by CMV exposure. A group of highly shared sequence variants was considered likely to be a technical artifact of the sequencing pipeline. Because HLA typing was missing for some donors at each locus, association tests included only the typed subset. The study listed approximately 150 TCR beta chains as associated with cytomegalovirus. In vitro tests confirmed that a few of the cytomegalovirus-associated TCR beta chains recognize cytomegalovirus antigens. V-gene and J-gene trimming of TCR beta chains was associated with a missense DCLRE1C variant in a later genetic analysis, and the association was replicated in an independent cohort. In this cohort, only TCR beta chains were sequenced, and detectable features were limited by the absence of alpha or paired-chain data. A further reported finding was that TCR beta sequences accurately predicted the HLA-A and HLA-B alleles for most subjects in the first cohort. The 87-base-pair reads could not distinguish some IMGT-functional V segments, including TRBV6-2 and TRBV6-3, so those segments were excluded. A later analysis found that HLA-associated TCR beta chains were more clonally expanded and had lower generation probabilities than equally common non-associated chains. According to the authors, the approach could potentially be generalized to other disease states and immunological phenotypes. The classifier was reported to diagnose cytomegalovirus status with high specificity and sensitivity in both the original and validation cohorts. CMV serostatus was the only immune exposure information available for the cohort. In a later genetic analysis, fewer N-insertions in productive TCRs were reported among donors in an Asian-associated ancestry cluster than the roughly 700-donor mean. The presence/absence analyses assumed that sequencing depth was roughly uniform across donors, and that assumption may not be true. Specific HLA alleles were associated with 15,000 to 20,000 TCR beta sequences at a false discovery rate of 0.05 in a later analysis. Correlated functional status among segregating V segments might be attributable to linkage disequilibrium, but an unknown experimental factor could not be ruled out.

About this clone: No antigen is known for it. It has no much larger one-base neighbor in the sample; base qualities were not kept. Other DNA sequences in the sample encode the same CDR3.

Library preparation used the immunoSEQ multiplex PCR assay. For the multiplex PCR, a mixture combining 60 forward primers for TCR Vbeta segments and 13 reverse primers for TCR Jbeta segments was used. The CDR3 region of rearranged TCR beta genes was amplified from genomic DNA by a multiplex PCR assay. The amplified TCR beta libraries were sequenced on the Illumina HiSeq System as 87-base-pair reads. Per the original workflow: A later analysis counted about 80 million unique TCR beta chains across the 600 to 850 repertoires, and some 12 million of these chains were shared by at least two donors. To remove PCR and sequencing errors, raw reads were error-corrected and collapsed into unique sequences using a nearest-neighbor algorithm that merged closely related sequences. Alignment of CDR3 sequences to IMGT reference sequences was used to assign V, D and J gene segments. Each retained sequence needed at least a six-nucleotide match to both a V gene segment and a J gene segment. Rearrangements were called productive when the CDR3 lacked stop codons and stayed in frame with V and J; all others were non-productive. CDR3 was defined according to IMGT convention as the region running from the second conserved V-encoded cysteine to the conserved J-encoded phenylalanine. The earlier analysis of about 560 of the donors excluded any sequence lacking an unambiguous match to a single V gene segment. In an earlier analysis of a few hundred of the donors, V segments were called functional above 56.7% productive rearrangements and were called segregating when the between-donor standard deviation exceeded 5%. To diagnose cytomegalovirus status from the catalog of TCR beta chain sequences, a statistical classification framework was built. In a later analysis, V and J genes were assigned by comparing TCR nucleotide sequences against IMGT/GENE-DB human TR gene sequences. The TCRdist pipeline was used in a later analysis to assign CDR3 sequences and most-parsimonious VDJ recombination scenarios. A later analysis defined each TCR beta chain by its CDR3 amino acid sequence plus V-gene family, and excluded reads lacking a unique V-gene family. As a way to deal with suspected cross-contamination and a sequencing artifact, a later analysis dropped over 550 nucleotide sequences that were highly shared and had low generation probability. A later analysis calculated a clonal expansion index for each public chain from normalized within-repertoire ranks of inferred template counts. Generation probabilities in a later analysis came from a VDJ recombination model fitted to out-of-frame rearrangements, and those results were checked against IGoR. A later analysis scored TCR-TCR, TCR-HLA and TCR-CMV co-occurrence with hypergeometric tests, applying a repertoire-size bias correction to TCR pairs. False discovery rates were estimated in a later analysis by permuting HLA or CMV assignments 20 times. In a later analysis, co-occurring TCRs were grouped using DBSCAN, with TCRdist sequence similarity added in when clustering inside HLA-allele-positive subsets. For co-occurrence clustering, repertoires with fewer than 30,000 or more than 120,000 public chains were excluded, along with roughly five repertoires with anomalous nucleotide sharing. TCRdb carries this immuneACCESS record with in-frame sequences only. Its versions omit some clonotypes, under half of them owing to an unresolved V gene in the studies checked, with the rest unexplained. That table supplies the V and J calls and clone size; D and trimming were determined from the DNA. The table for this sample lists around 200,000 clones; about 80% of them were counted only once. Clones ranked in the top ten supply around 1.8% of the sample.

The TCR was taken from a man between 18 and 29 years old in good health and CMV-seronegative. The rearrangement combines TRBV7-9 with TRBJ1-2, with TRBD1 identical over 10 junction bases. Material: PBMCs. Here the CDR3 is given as CASSLGQGNGYTF. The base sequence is TGTGCCAGCAGCCTGGGACAGGGGAATGGCTACACCTTC. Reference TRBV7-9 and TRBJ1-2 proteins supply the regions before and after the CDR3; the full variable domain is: DTGVSQNPRHKITKRGQNVTFRCDPISEHNRLYWYRQTLGQGPEFLTYFQNEAQLEKSRLLSDRFSAERPKGSFSTLEIQRTEQGDSAMYLCASSLGQGNGYTFGSGTRLTVV.